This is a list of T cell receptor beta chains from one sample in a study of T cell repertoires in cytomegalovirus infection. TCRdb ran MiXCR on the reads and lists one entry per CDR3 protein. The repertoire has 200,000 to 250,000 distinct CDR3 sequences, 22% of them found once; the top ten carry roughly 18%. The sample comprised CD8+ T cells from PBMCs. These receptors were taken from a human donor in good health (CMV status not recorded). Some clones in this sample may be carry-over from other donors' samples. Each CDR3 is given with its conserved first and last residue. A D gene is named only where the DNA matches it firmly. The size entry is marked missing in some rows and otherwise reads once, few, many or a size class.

TGTGCTTCTACTCAGGGGTTGTACACTGAAGCTTTCTTT	CASTQGLYTEAFF	TRBJ1-1	-	TRBV7-6	few
TGTGCCAGCAGCCCTCAGGCGGTGGACTACAATGAGCAGTTCTTC	CASSPQAVDYNEQFF	TRBJ2-1	-	TRBV6-2/TRBV6-3	-
TGTGCCAGCAGCTATTACGGACAGGGTATGGTTCAGCCCCAGCATTTT	CASSYYGQGMVQPQHF	TRBJ1-5	TRBD1	TRBV7-8	few
TGTGCCAGCAGCCGCCTTGTGGGCGCTTTCTTT	CASSRLVGAFF	TRBJ1-1	-	TRBV7-2	many
TGTGCCAGTAGTACAACAGGGCTCTCCTACGAGCAGTACTTC	CASSTTGLSYEQYF	TRBJ2-7	-	TRBV19	many
TGTGCCACCGCCAGGGAGAACACTGAAGCTTTCTTT	CATARENTEAFF	TRBJ1-1	-	TRBV7-9	-
TGTGCCAGCAGTTACAAGGGTATGTTTACCTACAATGAGCAGTTCTTC	CASSYKGMFTYNEQFF	TRBJ2-1	-	TRBV28	many
TGTGCCAGTAGTATCCGAGGGGGCAACACTGAAGCTTTCTTT	CASSIRGGNTEAFF	TRBJ1-1	TRBD1	TRBV19	-
TGTGCCAGCAGTGTCAAAATCCTGAACTACGAGCAGTACTTC	CASSVKILNYEQYF	TRBJ2-7	-	TRBV28	-
TGCAGTGCGCCCACGGATCACGGACCTGAAGCTTTCTTT	CSAPTDHGPEAFF	TRBJ1-1	-	TRBV20-1	-
TGTGCCAGCTCACCACCACAGGGCTACGAGCAGTACTTC	CASSPPQGYEQYF	TRBJ2-7	-	TRBV18	-
TGCAGCGTTGAAGGGCTGGCACCTATAAACAGGGGGCCAAGCTCCTACAATGAGCAGTTCTTC	CSVEGLAPINRGPSSYNEQFF	TRBJ2-1	TRBD1	TRBV29-1	few
TGTGCCAGCAGCGGGGGACTAGCGGGGCACCTCCAAGAGACCCAGTACTTC	CASSGGLAGHLQETQYF	TRBJ2-5	TRBD2	TRBV5-6	-
TGTGCCAGCAGCGGGGGCCTATACAATGAGCAGTTCTTC	CASSGGLYNEQFF	TRBJ2-1	-	TRBV6-5	-
TGTGCCAGCACCTGGGGAGGGACTAGCTCGCAGTACTTC	CASTWGGTSSQYF	TRBJ2-7	TRBD2	TRBV11-2	few
TGTGCCAGCAGAATCGGGTGGGGCCGCCCTCACACTGAAGCTTTCTTT	CASRIGWGRPHTEAFF	TRBJ1-1	-	TRBV7-8	few
TGTGCCAGCAGTTACGGGGGTGGGACTGAAGCTTTCTTT	CASSYGGGTEAFF	TRBJ1-1	-	TRBV6-5	many
TGCAGACCCAGTAGGGTGAACACTGAAGCTTTCTTT	CRPSRVNTEAFF	TRBJ1-1	-	TRBV20-1	-
TGTGCCAGCAGTCAGGGACTCAGATTGGATGAGCAGTTCTTC	CASSQGLRLDEQFF	TRBJ2-1	-	TRBV6-4	few
TGTGCCAGCAGCTTAGGAGGTAGGGCCGAGCAGTACTTC	CASSLGGRAEQYF	TRBJ2-7	-	TRBV7-9	many
TGTGCCAGCAGCCTTATATCGGGCTCCTATAATTCACCCCTCCACTTT	CASSLISGSYNSPLHF	TRBJ1-6	-	TRBV7-6	many
TGCGCCAGCAGCTTGGTATCTAGCGGGGGTACAGATACGCAGTATTTT	CASSLVSSGGTDTQYF	TRBJ2-3	TRBD2	TRBV5-1	few
TGCAGTGTTTACAGGGGGCTGGACACCGGGGAGCTGTTTTTT	CSVYRGLDTGELFF	TRBJ2-2	TRBD1	TRBV20-1	once
TGTGCCAGCAGTTACTCTCCGGGACAGAGCTCTGGGGCCAACGTCCTGACTTTC	CASSYSPGQSSGANVLTF	TRBJ2-6	TRBD1	TRBV6-5	many
TGCAGTGCTAGAGATCGGGAGGGGGTCCCCTCCTACAATGAGCAGTTCTTC	CSARDREGVPSYNEQFF	TRBJ2-1	TRBD2	TRBV20-1	-
TGTGCCAGCAGCTCAGACAGGGGGGAATGGTATGGCTACACCTTC	CASSSDRGEWYGYTF	TRBJ1-2	TRBD1	TRBV14	-
TGTGCCAGCACGCTTGATCCAGGAAGCACAGATACGCAGTATTTT	CASTLDPGSTDTQYF	TRBJ2-3	-	TRBV6-2/TRBV6-3	few
TGCAGTGCGGGGGCGGGCGCCTACGAGCAGTACTTC	CSAGAGAYEQYF	TRBJ2-7	-	TRBV20-1	few
TGCAGTGCACGGGGGCTAGCGGACTACAATGAGCATTTCTTC	CSARGLADYNEHFF	TRBJ2-1	-	TRBV20-1	-
TGTGCCAGCAGCTACCGACAGGGGCCTACTGAAGCTTTCTTT	CASSYRQGPTEAFF	TRBJ1-1	TRBD1	TRBV5-4	-
TGCGCCAGCAGCTCCCTAGCGGGGGAACAGTACTTC	CASSSLAGEQYF	TRBJ2-7	TRBD2	TRBV4-1	-
TGCGCCAGCGCCGGGGGGTTCGGGACAGATACGCAGTATTTT	CASAGGFGTDTQYF	TRBJ2-3	TRBD2	TRBV5-1	few
TGTGCCAGCAGCTTAAGAGGGGGCGGCGATCAGCCCCAGCATTTT	CASSLRGGGDQPQHF	TRBJ1-5	TRBD1	TRBV7-9	few
TGTGCCAGCAGCGAGACTAGCGGGGGGGCCGTCAACGAGCAGTACTTC	CASSETSGGAVNEQYF	TRBJ2-7	TRBD2	TRBV7-9	-
TGTGCCACCAGCAGAGCGGGCTACACCGGGGAGCTGTTTTTT	CATSRAGYTGELFF	TRBJ2-2	-	TRBV15	many
TGTGCCAGCAGCCCTAATGCCGGGACTACCTACGAGCAGTACTTC	CASSPNAGTTYEQYF	TRBJ2-7	TRBD2	TRBV6-2/TRBV6-3	-
TGTGCCAGCAGCTTGACCGGGACAGGGTTTATCGAGCAGTACTTC	CASSLTGTGFIEQYF	TRBJ2-7	TRBD1	TRBV5-5	few
TGTGCCAGCAGTTCTACAGGGGGCGGGTATAATTCACCCCTCCACTTT	CASSSTGGGYNSPLHF	TRBJ1-6	TRBD1	TRBV27	-
TGCGCCAGCAGCCAAGCAGGGCTCGGGAGTGCTAATGAAAAACTGTTTTTT	CASSQAGLGSANEKLFF	TRBJ1-4	-	TRBV4-1	few
TGCAGCGTTGAGGGGGGGGAGGTCTATGGCTACACCTTC	CSVEGGEVYGYTF	TRBJ1-2	-	TRBV29-1	-
TGTGCCAGCAGAACCGGGTCGCCTTTAAGGGGGAATGAGCAGTTCTTC	CASRTGSPLRGNEQFF	TRBJ2-1	-	TRBV2	many
TGTGCCAGCAGCTTATTTTGGACTAACACAGATACGCAGTATTTT	CASSLFWTNTDTQYF	TRBJ2-3	-	TRBV11-2	-
TGTGCCAGCAGTTTCCAGGGGGGGGAGACCCAGTACTTC	CASSFQGGETQYF	TRBJ2-5	-	TRBV28	-
TGTGCCAGTAGTACATATTCCGGAGGCCCTGAAGCTTTCTTT	CASSTYSGGPEAFF	TRBJ1-1	-	TRBV19	-
TGTGCCAGCAGTTCGAGGTGGACAGATACAACCCCCTACGAGCAGTACTTC	CASSSRWTDTTPYEQYF	TRBJ2-7	-	TRBV28	few
TGTGCCAGCAGCCAAAAATTAACTAGCACGAGCACAGATACGCAGTATTTT	CASSQKLTSTSTDTQYF	TRBJ2-3	-	TRBV28	few
TGTGCCAGCAGCGTAGAAGGCTCACAGCTAGGGTACGAGCAGTACTTC	CASSVEGSQLGYEQYF	TRBJ2-7	-	TRBV9	few
TGCAGTGCTAGACAATACACTAGGTTTGAGCAGTTCTTC	CSARQYTRFEQFF	TRBJ2-1	-	TRBV20-1	-
TGCAGTGCTATCCCGGTCGGCCTCAGGGATGGACCCGAGACCCAGTACTTC	CSAIPVGLRDGPETQYF	TRBJ2-5	-	TRBV20-1	many
TGTGCCAGCAGCTCGGGACAGACCTCCGGCGACCAGTACTTC	CASSSGQTSGDQYF	TRBJ2-5	TRBD1	TRBV7-9	-
TGTGCCAGCAGCGGCCCGATAGACAGGGGATACGAGCAGTACTTC	CASSGPIDRGYEQYF	TRBJ2-7	TRBD1	TRBV7-9	few
TGTGCCAGCAGCTCGTATCCGGTTGGAGCAATTGATACGCAGTATTTT	CASSSYPVGAIDTQYF	TRBJ2-3	-	TRBV7-2	many
TGTGCCAGCAAGGACTCAGGGCTTAACTATGGCTACACCTTC	CASKDSGLNYGYTF	TRBJ1-2	-	TRBV2	many